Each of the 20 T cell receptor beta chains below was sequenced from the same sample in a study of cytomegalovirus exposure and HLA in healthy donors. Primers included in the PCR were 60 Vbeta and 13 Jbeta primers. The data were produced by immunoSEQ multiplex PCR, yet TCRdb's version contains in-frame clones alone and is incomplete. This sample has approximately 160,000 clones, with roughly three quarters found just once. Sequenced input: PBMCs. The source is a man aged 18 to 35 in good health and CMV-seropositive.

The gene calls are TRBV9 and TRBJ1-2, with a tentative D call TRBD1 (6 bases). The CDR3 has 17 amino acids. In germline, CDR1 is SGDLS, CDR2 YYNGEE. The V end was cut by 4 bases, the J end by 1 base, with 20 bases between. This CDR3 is CASSLSTGQTRNYGYTF. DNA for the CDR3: TGTGCCAGCAGCTTATCGACCGGACAGACCCGTAACTATGGCTACACCTTC.

This CDR3 reads CASSLGLAGVNEQYV. The CDR3 DNA is TGTGCCAGCAGCTTGGGACTAGCGGGAGTGAACGAGCAGTACGTC. V and J are TRBV11-3 and TRBJ2-7; 14 bases agree with TRBD2. V shed 3 bases, J shed 5 bases, and the junction held 3 bases outside the gene matches. This CDR3 has 15 residues. Germline V gives CDR1 SGHNT, CDR2 YENEEA.

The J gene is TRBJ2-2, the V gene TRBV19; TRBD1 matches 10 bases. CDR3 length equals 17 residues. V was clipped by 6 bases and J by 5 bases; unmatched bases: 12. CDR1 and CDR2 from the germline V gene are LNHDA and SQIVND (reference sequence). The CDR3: CASSLKVGTGVTGELFF. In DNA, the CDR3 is TGTGCCAGTAGCCTTAAGGTCGGGACAGGGGTTACCGGGGAGCTGTTTTTT.

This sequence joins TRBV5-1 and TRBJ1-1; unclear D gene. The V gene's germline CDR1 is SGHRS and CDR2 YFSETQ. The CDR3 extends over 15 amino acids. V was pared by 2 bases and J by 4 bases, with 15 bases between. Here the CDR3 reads CASSFDGGRGTEAFF. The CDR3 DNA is TGCGCCAGCAGCTTCGACGGCGGGCGTGGCACTGAAGCTTTCTTT. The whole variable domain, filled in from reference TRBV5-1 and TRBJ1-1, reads KAGVTQTPRYLIKTRGQQVTLSCSPISGHRSVSWYQQTPGQGLQFLFEYFSETQRNKGNFPGRFSGRQFSNSRSEMNVSTLELGDSALYLCASSFDGGRGTEAFFGQGTRLTVV.

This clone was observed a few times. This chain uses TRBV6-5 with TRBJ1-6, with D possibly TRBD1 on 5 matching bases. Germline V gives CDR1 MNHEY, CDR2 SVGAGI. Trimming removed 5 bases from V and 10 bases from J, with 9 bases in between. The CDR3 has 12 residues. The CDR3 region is CASSQGESPLHF. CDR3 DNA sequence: TGTGCCAGCAGTCAAGGGGAATCACCCCTCCACTTT.

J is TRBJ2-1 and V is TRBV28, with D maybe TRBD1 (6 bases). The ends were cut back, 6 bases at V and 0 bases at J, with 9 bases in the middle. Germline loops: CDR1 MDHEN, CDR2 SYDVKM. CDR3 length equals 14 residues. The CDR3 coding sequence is TGTGCCAGCAGCATACAGGGCTCCTACAATGAGCAGTTCTTC. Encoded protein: CASSIQGSYNEQFF.

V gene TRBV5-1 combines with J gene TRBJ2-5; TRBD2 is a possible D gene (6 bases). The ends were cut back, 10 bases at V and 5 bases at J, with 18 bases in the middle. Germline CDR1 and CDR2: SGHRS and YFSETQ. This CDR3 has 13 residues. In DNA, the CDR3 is TGCGCCGCCGGAGGGAGTCCCGGGGAGACCCAGTACTTC. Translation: CAAGGSPGETQYF.

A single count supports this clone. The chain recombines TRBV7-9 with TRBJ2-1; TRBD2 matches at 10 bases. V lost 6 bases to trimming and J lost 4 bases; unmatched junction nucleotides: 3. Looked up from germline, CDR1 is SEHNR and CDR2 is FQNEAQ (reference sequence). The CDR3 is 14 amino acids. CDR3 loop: CASSTAGGYNEQFF. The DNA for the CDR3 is TGTGCCAGCAGTACAGCGGGAGGGTACAATGAGCAGTTCTTC. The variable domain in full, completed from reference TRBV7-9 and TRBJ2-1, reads DTGVSQNPRHKITKRGQNVTFRCDPISEHNRLYWYRQTLGQGPEFLTYFQNEAQLEKSRLLSDRFSAERPKGSFSTLEIQRTEQGDSAMYLCASSTAGGYNEQFFGPGTRLTVL.

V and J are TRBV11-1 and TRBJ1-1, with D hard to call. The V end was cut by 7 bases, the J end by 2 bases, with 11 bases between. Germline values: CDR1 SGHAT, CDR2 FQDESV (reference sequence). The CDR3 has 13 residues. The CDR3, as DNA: TGTGCCAGCAAGGTCCACAGAAACACTGAAGCTTTCTTT. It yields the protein CASKVHRNTEAFF.

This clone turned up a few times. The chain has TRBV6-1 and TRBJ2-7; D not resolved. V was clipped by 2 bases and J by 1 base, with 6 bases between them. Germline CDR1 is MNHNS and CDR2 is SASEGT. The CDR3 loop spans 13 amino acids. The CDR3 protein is CASSEQVSYEQYV. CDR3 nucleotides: TGTGCCAGCAGTGAACAGGTGTCCTACGAGCAGTACGTC.

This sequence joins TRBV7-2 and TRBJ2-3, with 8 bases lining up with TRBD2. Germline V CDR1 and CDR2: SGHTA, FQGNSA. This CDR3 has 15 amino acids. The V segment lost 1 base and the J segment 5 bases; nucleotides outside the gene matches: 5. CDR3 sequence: CASSLVGGEKDTQYF. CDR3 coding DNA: TGTGCCAGCAGCTTAGTCGGGGGGGAGAAAGATACGCAGTATTTT.

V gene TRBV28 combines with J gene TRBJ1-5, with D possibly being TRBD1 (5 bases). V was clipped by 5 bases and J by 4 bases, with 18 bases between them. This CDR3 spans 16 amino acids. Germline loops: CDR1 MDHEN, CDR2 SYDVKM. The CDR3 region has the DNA TGTGCCAGCAGTGGTCCGACGACAGTATTGAATCAGCCCCAGCATTTT. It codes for CASSGPTTVLNQPQHF.

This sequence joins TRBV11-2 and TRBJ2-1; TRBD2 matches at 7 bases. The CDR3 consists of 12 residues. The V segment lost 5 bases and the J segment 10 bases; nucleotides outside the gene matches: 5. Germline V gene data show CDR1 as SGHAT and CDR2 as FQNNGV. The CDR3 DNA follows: TGTGCCAGCAGCGCGGCGGGGGTCGAGCAGTTCTTC. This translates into CASSAAGVEQFF.

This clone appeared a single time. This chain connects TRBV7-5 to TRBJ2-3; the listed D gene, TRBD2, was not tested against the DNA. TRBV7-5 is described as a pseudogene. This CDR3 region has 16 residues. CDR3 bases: TGTGCCAGAAGCTCCCTCTGGCGGGAAAGCACAGATACGCAGTATTTT. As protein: CARSSLWRESTDTQYF.

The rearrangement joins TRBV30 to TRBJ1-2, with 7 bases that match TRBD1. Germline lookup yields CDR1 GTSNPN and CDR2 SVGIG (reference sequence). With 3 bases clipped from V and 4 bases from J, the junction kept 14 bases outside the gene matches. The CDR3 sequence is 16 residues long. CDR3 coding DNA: TGTGCCTGGAGAGGATCAACAGGGGAAAAAAGCTATGGCTACACCTTC. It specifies CAWRGSTGEKSYGYTF.

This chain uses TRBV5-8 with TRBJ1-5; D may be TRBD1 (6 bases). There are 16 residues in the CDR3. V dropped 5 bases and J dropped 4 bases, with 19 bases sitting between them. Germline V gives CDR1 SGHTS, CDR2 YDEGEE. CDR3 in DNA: TGTGCCAGCAGGTCTCGCGGGGGCTCCCATAATCAGCCCCAGCATTTT. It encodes CASRSRGGSHNQPQHF.

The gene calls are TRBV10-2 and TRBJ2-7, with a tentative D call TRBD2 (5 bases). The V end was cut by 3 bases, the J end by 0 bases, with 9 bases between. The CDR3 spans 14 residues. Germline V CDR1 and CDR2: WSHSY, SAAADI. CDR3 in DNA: TGCGCCAGCAGTGATCAGCGGCCCTCCTACGAGCAGTACGTC. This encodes CASSDQRPSYEQYV.

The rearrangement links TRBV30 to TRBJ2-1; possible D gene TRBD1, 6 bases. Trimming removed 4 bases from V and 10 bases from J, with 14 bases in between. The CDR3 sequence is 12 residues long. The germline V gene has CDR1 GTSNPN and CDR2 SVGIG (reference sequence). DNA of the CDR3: TGTGCCTGGACTGAGACCGGGACAGAGCAGTTCTTC. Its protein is CAWTETGTEQFF.

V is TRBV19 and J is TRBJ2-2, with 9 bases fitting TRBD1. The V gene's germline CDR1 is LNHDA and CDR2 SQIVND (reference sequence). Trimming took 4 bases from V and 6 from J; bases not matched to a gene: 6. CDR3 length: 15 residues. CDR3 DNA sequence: TGTGCCAGTAGTACCGGGACAGGGTCAGCCGGGGAGCTGTTTTTT. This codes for CASSTGTGSAGELFF.

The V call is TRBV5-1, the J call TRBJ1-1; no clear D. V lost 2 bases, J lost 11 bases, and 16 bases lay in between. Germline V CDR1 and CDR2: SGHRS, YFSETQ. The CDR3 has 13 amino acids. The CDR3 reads CASSFLLMSNAFF. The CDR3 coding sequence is TGCGCCAGCAGCTTCCTTCTCATGAGTAATGCTTTCTTT.